The 26 T cell receptor beta chains below were found in one sample sequenced in a study of T-cell memory formation after mild COVID-19. TCRdb used MiXCR to reprocess the 5' RACE reads, holding one entry per CDR3 protein. The repertoire holds roughly 600,000 distinct CDR3 sequences, with 18% as singletons. The specimen was PBMCs or a T cell subset sorted from them (not recorded which). Receptor source: an adult woman who had mild COVID-19 (a few samples of this study predate the infection). Cell type and time point are not known.

The chain carries TRBV4-1 and TRBJ2-7; 7 bases are shared with TRBD1. The CDR3 has 16 amino acids. V gave up 5 bases and J gave up 0 bases; unmatched junction bases: 10. Germline CDR1 MGHRA, CDR2 YSYEKL. The CDR3 region has the DNA TGCGCCAGCAGCGCCTTGCCCGGGACAGCCTCCTACGAGCAGTACTTC. Protein product: CASSALPGTASYEQYF.

The genes are TRBV27 and TRBJ2-4; D possibly corresponds to TRBD2 (6 bases). CDR1 MNHEY and CDR2 SMNVEV come from the germline V gene (reference sequence). Deletions cut 6 bases from V and 0 bases from J, with 18 bases between. The CDR3 consists of 17 residues. This chain's CDR3 is CASSSTGGTGAKNIQYF. For the CDR3, the DNA is TGTGCCAGCAGCTCAACCGGCGGGACGGGAGCCAAAAACATTCAGTACTTC.

The rearrangement joins TRBV18 to TRBJ1-4; D remains unclear. V lost 3 bases and J lost 8, with 7 bases in between. Germline values: CDR1 KGHSH, CDR2 LQKENI. The CDR3 totals 12 residues. The DNA of the CDR3 is TGTGCCAGCTCACCTGTGGGGGAAAAACTGTTTTTT. Translating gives CASSPVGEKLFF.

This clonotype was seen more than once but under ten times. V usage is TRBV7-9 and J usage is TRBJ2-5, with a weak D call TRBD2 (5 bases). The CDR3 runs 15 residues. Germline V gene data show CDR1 as SEHNR and CDR2 as FQNEAQ (reference sequence). V was shortened by 1 base and J by 1 base, with 10 bases between the two germline ends. CDR3 in amino acids: CASSLGGPSQETQYF. The CDR3 nucleotides are TGTGCCAGCAGCTTAGGAGGGCCTTCCCAAGAGACCCAGTACTTC.

There are a few counts of this clonotype. J is TRBJ2-2 and V is TRBV10-3; the D is unclear. Germline V gene sequence: CDR1 ENHRY, CDR2 SYGVKD. The germline V and J ends were trimmed by 7 bases and 4 bases, with 4 bases remaining between them. The CDR3 totals 11 residues. The CDR3 nucleotides read TGTGCCATCACAGGCACCGGGGAGCTGTTTTTT. It translates to CAITGTGELFF.

This chain connects TRBV24-1 to TRBJ2-7; 9 nucleotides agree with TRBD1. V was clipped by 4 bases and J by 2 bases; unmatched bases: 8. The CDR3 is 16 residues long. Germline CDR1 is KGHDR and CDR2 is SFDVKD. The CDR3 protein is CATSEAGTGSPYEQYF. The DNA of the CDR3 is TGTGCCACCAGTGAGGCCGGGACAGGGAGCCCCTACGAGCAGTACTTC.

The chain uses TRBV29-1 and TRBJ2-3; 8 bases map to TRBD2. CDR1 and CDR2 (germline): SQVTM, ANQGSEA. V shed 4 bases, J shed 2 bases, and the junction held 8 bases outside the gene matches. The CDR3 contains 15 residues. The DNA of the CDR3 is TGCAGCGTTGCTTCGCGGGGGGCCCTCACAGATACGCAGTATTTT. Encoded protein: CSVASRGALTDTQYF.

This chain connects TRBV12-3 or TRBV12-4 to TRBJ1-1, with no clear D. The CDR3 extends over 10 amino acids. V was clipped by 2 bases and J by 5 bases, with 0 bases between them. CDR3 in amino acids: CASSLTEAFF. As DNA, the CDR3 is TGTGCCAGCAGTTTAACTGAAGCTTTCTTT.

This clonotype was seen repeatedly, ten times or more. CDR3 loop: CASSFERQGGDTQYF. CDR3 nucleotides: TGCGCCAGCAGCTTTGAACGGCAGGGTGGGGATACGCAGTATTTT. This chain connects TRBV5-1 to TRBJ2-3, with a tentative D call TRBD1 (5 bases). Germline values: CDR1 SGHRS, CDR2 YFSETQ. The CDR3 is made up of 15 amino acids. Trimming shortened V by 2 bases and J by 6 bases, and 16 bases separated the two germline ends.

This clonotype came up a few times. The V and J genes are TRBV4-1 and TRBJ1-3; no reliable D call. The CDR3 extends over 13 amino acids. Germline-derived CDR1 and CDR2 are MGHRA and YSYEKL. Trimming removed 4 bases at V and 2 bases at J, with 6 bases between. The CDR3 loop reads CASSLEPGNTIYF. CDR3 sequence (DNA): TGCGCCAGCAGCCTCGAGCCTGGAAACACCATATATTTT.

This clonotype turned up a few times. The rearrangement links TRBV20-1 to TRBJ2-6; no clear D. This CDR3 has 16 residues. Per germline, CDR1 DFQATT and CDR2 SNEGSKA (reference sequence). With 3 bases removed from V and 0 bases from J, the gap between germline ends came to 12 bases. In nucleotides, the CDR3 is TGCAGTGCTAGTCTTGACGGTAGCTCTGGGGCCAACGTCCTGACTTTC. Amino acid sequence: CSASLDGSSGANVLTF.

The chain employs TRBV24-1 and TRBJ1-1; a possible D gene is TRBD1 (5 bases). In germline, CDR1 is KGHDR, CDR2 SFDVKD. CDR3 length: 16 residues. V gave up 4 bases and J gave up 5 bases, with 19 bases separating them. The DNA of the CDR3 is TGTGCCACCAGTGACCGCCACGTGGGTGGGGGGACTGAAGCTTTCTTT. This translates into CATSDRHVGGGTEAFF.

In its sample, this clonotype was seen a few times. The CDR3 loop is CASSQGWDVTYEQYF. The CDR3 bases are TGTGCCAGCAGCCAAGGATGGGACGTAACCTACGAGCAGTACTTC. The chain is built from TRBV4-2 and TRBJ2-7; the D call may be TRBD1 or TRBD2 (5 bases each). The ends were cut back, 1 base at V and 2 bases at J, with 12 bases in the middle. The germline CDR1 and CDR2 sequences are LGHNA and YNFKEQ. This CDR3 has 15 residues.

The rearrangement uses TRBV27 and TRBJ2-7; maybe TRBD1 (5 bases). Deletions cut 5 bases from V and 6 bases from J, with 14 bases between. This CDR3 is 13 amino acids long. Germline V CDR1 and CDR2: MNHEY, SMNVEV (reference sequence). The CDR3 reads CASSPGHSSEQYF. In DNA form, the CDR3 reads TGTGCCAGCAGTCCTGGACACTCTTCCGAGCAGTACTTC.

This clonotype was seen a single time. The chain recombines TRBV20-1 with TRBJ2-3, with a possible D match to TRBD2 (7 bases). The V and J ends lost 0 bases and 2 bases respectively, with 15 bases between them. This CDR3 has 16 residues. The germline CDR1 and CDR2 sequences are DFQATT and SNEGSKA (reference sequence). DNA for the CDR3: TGCAGTGCTAGAGATCCGCGCGGGGGCTACACAGATACGCAGTATTTT. It encodes CSARDPRGGYTDTQYF.

The chain is built from TRBV19 and TRBJ2-1; 10 nucleotides align to TRBD2. The germline CDR1 and CDR2 sequences are LNHDA and SQIVND (reference sequence). CDR3 length equals 16 residues. J gave up 0 bases and V 5 bases, and 4 bases lay outside the gene matches. The CDR3: CASSELAGSSYNEQFF. For the CDR3, the DNA is TGTGCCAGTAGTGAACTAGCGGGGAGCTCCTACAATGAGCAGTTCTTC.

This chain links TRBV7-2 with TRBJ2-1, with TRBD2 identical over 14 bases. Germline CDR1 SGHTA, CDR2 FQGNSA. This CDR3 region has 13 residues. V was pared by 4 bases and J by 15 bases, with 5 bases of the junction left unmatched. The CDR3 region is CASSSGLAGVGFF. CDR3 DNA sequence: TGTGCCAGCAGCTCGGGACTAGCGGGAGTTGGGTTCTTC.

CDR3 DNA: TGTGCCAGCAGACCCGACAGGGGGGTACATCTTGAGCAGTTCTTC. Translated, it gives CASRPDRGVHLEQFF. J is TRBJ2-1 and V is TRBV6-5; 9 bases are a match to TRBD1. J lost 9 bases, V lost 6 bases, and 12 bases had no gene match. There are 15 residues in the CDR3. Germline CDR1 and CDR2: MNHEY and SVGAGI.

This clonotype was found many times. The genes are TRBV5-1 and TRBJ2-7, with 10 bases aligning to TRBD1. The germline V gene encodes CDR1 SGHRS and CDR2 YFSETQ. J was trimmed by 5 bases and V by 4 bases; bases with no gene match: 3. The CDR3 runs to 13 residues. The CDR3 spells CASSRDRGHEQYF. DNA of the CDR3: TGCGCCAGCAGCAGGGACAGGGGCCACGAGCAGTACTTC.

As concerns this clonotype: At one end, the junction sequence differs from germline, possibly due to a read error. The V call is TRBV6-6, the J call TRBJ2-7; TRBD2 agrees at 10 bases. The CDR3 spans 14 residues. Germline V CDR1 and CDR2: MNHNY, SVGAGI (reference sequence). CDR3 coding DNA: TGTGCCAGCCTCAGGCCTAGCGGGAGCTACCAGCAGTACTTC. This codes for CASLRPSGSYQQYF.

This clonotype was detected a few times. The rearrangement uses TRBV7-9 and TRBJ2-3, with 9 bases fitting TRBD2. V lost 1 base to trimming and J lost 2 bases; unmatched junction nucleotides: 4. This CDR3 is 16 amino acids long. The V gene's germline CDR1 is SEHNR and CDR2 FQNEAQ (reference sequence). The CDR3 nucleotides are TGTGCCAGCAGCTTAGAAAGCGGGAGGCCCACAGATACGCAGTATTTT. Encoded protein: CASSLESGRPTDTQYF. Looking up the rest from reference TRBV7-9 and TRBJ2-3 gives the full variable domain: DTGVSQNPRHKITKRGQNVTFRCDPISEHNRLYWYRQTLGQGPEFLTYFQNEAQLEKSRLLSDRFSAERPKGSFSTLEIQRTEQGDSAMYLCASSLESGRPTDTQYFGPGTRLTVL.

There are a few counts of this clonotype. DNA for the CDR3: TGCAGTGCTAGAGAGGGACTACTAGCGGGGGCCTTAGCCAAAAACATTCAGTACTTC. It yields the protein CSAREGLLAGALAKNIQYF. V is TRBV20-1 and J is TRBJ2-4, with 11 positions matching TRBD2. With V trimmed by 0 bases and J by 0 bases, 10 bases remained unmatched. The CDR3 has 19 residues. The V gene's germline CDR1 is DFQATT and CDR2 SNEGSKA (reference sequence).

This clonotype was observed a few times. The chain employs TRBV6-5 and TRBJ2-7; the D is unclear. Deletions cut 2 bases from V and 5 bases from J, with 7 bases between. CDR3 size: 12 residues. The V gene's germline CDR1 is MNHEY and CDR2 SVGAGI. The CDR3 DNA reads TGTGCCAGCAGTTACCCGGGTGACGAGCAGTACTTC. It specifies CASSYPGDEQYF.

The chain joins TRBV20-1 to TRBJ1-2; D ambiguous. The CDR3 extends over 13 amino acids. The germline V gene has CDR1 DFQATT and CDR2 SNEGSKA (reference sequence). Trimming shortened V by 4 bases and J by 5 bases, and 14 bases separated the two germline ends. This chain's CDR3 is CSATKGSQYGYTF. CDR3 coding DNA: TGCAGTGCTACAAAAGGCTCTCAGTATGGCTACACCTTC.

This clonotype turned up a few times. The chain combines TRBV29-1 with TRBJ2-2, with 7 bases lining up with TRBD1. Germline CDR1 SQVTM, CDR2 ANQGSEA. The CDR3 extends over 16 amino acids. The ends lost 3 bases at V and 4 bases at J; junction bases unmatched: 11. CDR3 coding DNA: TGCAGCGTTGAGGATGGGACAGCCATCGGCACCGGGGAGCTGTTTTTT. Protein sequence: CSVEDGTAIGTGELFF.

The table lists this clonotype with a few counts. The V gene is TRBV30, the J gene TRBJ1-1; the D gene is possibly TRBD1 (6 bases). The ends were cut back, 5 bases at V and 5 bases at J, with 15 bases in the middle. Germline CDR1 reads GTSNPN; CDR2 reads SVGIG (reference sequence). This CDR3 comprises 13 residues. The CDR3: CAWDRPPETEAFF. The CDR3 DNA follows: TGTGCCTGGGACAGGCCCCCGGAGACTGAAGCTTTCTTT.